This T cell receptor (beta chain) appears in the sequencing data of a study of T cells in Graves' hyperthyroidism and ophthalmopathy. Diagnosis of hyperthyroidism was new in patients aged 18 to 65, and its duration was under 2 months. Based on clinical symptoms, serum thyroxine and TRAb, thyroid ultrasound and orbital computed tomography, diagnoses were reached. RNA transcripts provided the source from which TCR beta CDR3 regions were amplified. An initial round of RT-PCR targeting the TCR CDR3 relied on the HTBI primer set. TCRdb processed the multiplex PCR reads anew with MiXCR; each CDR3 protein has one entry. The sample comprises 500,000 to 750,000 distinct CDR3 sequences, approximately 14% of which are singletons, and around 7.3% rests with the top ten. Sequencing was done on a sample of blood. This TCR came from a woman in her 30s with Graves' hyperthyroidism.

DNA of the CDR3: TGCAGCGTTGGTGTGGTTGGCTACACCTTC. Its protein is CSVGVVGYTF. The rearrangement uses TRBV29-1 and TRBJ1-2; D is unresolved. CDR1 is SQVTM and CDR2 is ANQGSEA in the germline V gene. The germline V and J ends were trimmed by 4 bases and 7 bases, with 7 bases remaining between them. The CDR3 loop spans 10 amino acids.